This T cell receptor (beta chain) was sequenced for a study of T cell repertoires in aging, cancer and after chemotherapy. CDR3 length: 15 residues. Germline loops: CDR1 SGHDT, CDR2 YYEEEE. Unmatched junction bases numbered 6, after V lost 2 bases and J lost 3 bases. A mixed TRB-A/B primer pool amplified rearranged TRB by multiplex touch-down PCR. TCRdb passed the multiplex PCR reads through MiXCR, listing each CDR3 protein once. The repertoire holds around 12,000 distinct CDR3 sequences, with roughly a quarter as singletons. The template was genomic DNA from peripheral blood, not RNA. The specimen was blood. The origin of this receptor is a human donor with a blood cancer. The chain couples TRBV5-6 to TRBJ1-1; TRBD1 matches at 8 bases. The CDR3 nucleotides read TGTGCCAGCAGCTTTCAGGGGGCGCTGGACACTGAAGCTTTCTTT. Amino acid sequence: CASSFQGALDTEAFF.